The rows below give T cell receptor beta chains drawn from one sample of a study of OX40 agonist ivuxolimab in advanced cancers. Assay: immunoSEQ multiplex PCR; the TCRdb copy retains only in-frame clones and omits some. The table records nearly 80,000 clones, under 90% of them present only once. The sequencing here drew on CD4+ or CD8+ T cells sorted from blood, taken in a trial of the OX40 agonist ivuxolimab. The receptors originated from an adult with an advanced solid tumor such as melanoma, head and neck, liver or kidney cancer. The CDR3 runs from the conserved cysteine through the conserved F or W. A D gene is named only where the DNA matches it firmly. Expanded clones get a size class; other rows say once, few or many, or leave the size out.

CDR3nt: TGTGCCAGCAGCCCCGGGAGGGGGGGAGACATTCAGTACTTC; CDR3aa: CASSPGRGGDIQYF; j_gene: TRBJ2-4; abundance: -; d_gene: TRBD2; v_gene: TRBV11-1
CDR3nt: TGTGCCACTGCCCGAGACAGGGGGCGAGAGACCCAGTACTTC; CDR3aa: CATARDRGRETQYF; j_gene: TRBJ2-5; abundance: -; d_gene: TRBD1; v_gene: TRBV6-6
CDR3nt: TGTGCCAGTAGTCTGGGACCACTAACTCTCCCGCAAAAACTGTTTTTT; CDR3aa: CASSLGPLTLPQKLFF; j_gene: TRBJ1-4; abundance: -; d_gene: -; v_gene: TRBV19
CDR3nt: TGTGCCAGCAGCACCCACAGGGGGACACCGATCGAAGCTTTCTTT; CDR3aa: CASSTHRGTPIEAFF; j_gene: TRBJ1-1; abundance: -; d_gene: TRBD1; v_gene: TRBV6-1
CDR3nt: TGTGCCAGCAGGCGGACTAGCGGGATGGAGACCCAGTACTTC; CDR3aa: CASRRTSGMETQYF; j_gene: TRBJ2-5; abundance: -; d_gene: TRBD2; v_gene: TRBV7-9
CDR3nt: TGCAGCGTGCGACTAGCGGGACCCTACAATGAGCAGTTCTTC; CDR3aa: CSVRLAGPYNEQFF; j_gene: TRBJ2-1; abundance: -; d_gene: TRBD2; v_gene: TRBV29-1
CDR3nt: TGTGCCTGGAGTAATCTTCTAGCGGGAGGGCCGAGAGGGGCAGATACGCAGTATTTT; CDR3aa: CAWSNLLAGGPRGADTQYF; j_gene: TRBJ2-3; abundance: once; d_gene: TRBD2; v_gene: TRBV30
CDR3nt: TGTGCCAGCAGCGGCAACTATGGCTACACCTTC; CDR3aa: CASSGNYGYTF; j_gene: TRBJ1-2; abundance: -; d_gene: -; v_gene: TRBV28
CDR3nt: TGTGCCAGCCGAATGTGGGGAGCGAGTCTGATAGGGGGGACTGAAGCTTTCTTT; CDR3aa: CASRMWGASLIGGTEAFF; j_gene: TRBJ1-1; abundance: -; d_gene: -; v_gene: TRBV2
CDR3nt: TGTGCCAGCAGAGATGCAACTAATGAAAAACTGTTTTTT; CDR3aa: CASRDATNEKLFF; j_gene: TRBJ1-4; abundance: -; d_gene: -; v_gene: TRBV28
CDR3nt: TGTGCCATCAGGAACGGCCCGGAAAGTTCACCCCTCCACTTT; CDR3aa: CAIRNGPESSPLHF; j_gene: TRBJ1-6; abundance: -; d_gene: -; v_gene: TRBV10-3
CDR3nt: TGCGCCAGCTCCCACCCCCAGGATTCCTACGAGCAGTACTTC; CDR3aa: CASSHPQDSYEQYF; j_gene: TRBJ2-7; abundance: -; d_gene: -; v_gene: TRBV23-1
CDR3nt: TGTGCCAGCAGCTTAACTTTCGGGGATGGCTACACCTTC; CDR3aa: CASSLTFGDGYTF; j_gene: TRBJ1-2; abundance: -; d_gene: -; v_gene: TRBV7-3
CDR3nt: TGCGCCAGCAGCACCGGACAGGGGGCTGTTGAAGCTTTCTTT; CDR3aa: CASSTGQGAVEAFF; j_gene: TRBJ1-1; abundance: -; d_gene: TRBD1; v_gene: TRBV5-1
CDR3nt: TGTGCCAGCAGTGACGCTAGCGGGAGGTCTTCTAGGTACTTC; CDR3aa: CASSDASGRSSRYF; j_gene: TRBJ2-7; abundance: -; d_gene: TRBD2; v_gene: TRBV6-4
CDR3nt: TGTGCCAGCAGCTTACAAAGCGGGAGGGGGCCCGACGGTGAGCAGTTCTTC; CDR3aa: CASSLQSGRGPDGEQFF; j_gene: TRBJ2-1; abundance: once; d_gene: TRBD2; v_gene: TRBV7-2
CDR3nt: TGTGCCAGCAGCCCAAGGTGGCGACCCCAAGAGACCCAGTACTTC; CDR3aa: CASSPRWRPQETQYF; j_gene: TRBJ2-5; abundance: -; d_gene: -; v_gene: TRBV7-2
CDR3nt: TGTGCCAGCAGCGTAGGAAGGGGGAACACTGAAGCTTTCTTT; CDR3aa: CASSVGRGNTEAFF; j_gene: TRBJ1-1; abundance: -; d_gene: -; v_gene: TRBV9
CDR3nt: TGTGCCAGCAGCTTGCCCCAGCCAGATACGCAGTATTTT; CDR3aa: CASSLPQPDTQYF; j_gene: TRBJ2-3; abundance: once; d_gene: -; v_gene: TRBV5-6
CDR3nt: TGTGCCAGCAAGAGCGGGGGAACATACAATGAGCAGTTCTTC; CDR3aa: CASKSGGTYNEQFF; j_gene: TRBJ2-1; abundance: -; d_gene: TRBD2; v_gene: TRBV2
CDR3nt: TGTGCCAGCAGGGCAACTAGCGGGGGTAAAGAGACCCAGTACTTC; CDR3aa: CASRATSGGKETQYF; j_gene: TRBJ2-5; abundance: -; d_gene: TRBD2; v_gene: TRBV2
CDR3nt: TGTGCCAGCTCACGTAGGGCTGGGCAGCCCCAGCATTTT; CDR3aa: CASSRRAGQPQHF; j_gene: TRBJ1-5; abundance: -; d_gene: -; v_gene: TRBV18
CDR3nt: TGTGCCAGCAGCTTAGATCTAAGGCTGAGCCTACACACAGATACGCAGTATTTT; CDR3aa: CASSLDLRLSLHTDTQYF; j_gene: TRBJ2-3; abundance: -; d_gene: -; v_gene: TRBV11-2
CDR3nt: TGTGCCAGTAGTATGTCAGGGTGGGGGGAGTCCTACAATGAGCAGTTCTTC; CDR3aa: CASSMSGWGESYNEQFF; j_gene: TRBJ2-1; abundance: -; d_gene: -; v_gene: TRBV19
CDR3nt: TGTGCCAGCTCACCGGGGTCGGGGGGCACTGAAGCTTTCTTT; CDR3aa: CASSPGSGGTEAFF; j_gene: TRBJ1-1; abundance: once; d_gene: -; v_gene: TRBV18
CDR3nt: TGTGCCAGCAGTTCCTCGATGAATGGCTACACCTTC; CDR3aa: CASSSSMNGYTF; j_gene: TRBJ1-2; abundance: once; d_gene: -; v_gene: TRBV28
CDR3nt: TGTGCCAGCAGCCCGGCGGGACTAGCGGGACCTGGCTCCTACAATGAGCAGTTCTTC; CDR3aa: CASSPAGLAGPGSYNEQFF; j_gene: TRBJ2-1; abundance: -; d_gene: -; v_gene: TRBV21-1
CDR3nt: TGTGCCAGCAGCTTCCTGGGACTAGCCTACAATGAGCAGTTCTTC; CDR3aa: CASSFLGLAYNEQFF; j_gene: TRBJ2-1; abundance: -; d_gene: TRBD2; v_gene: TRBV7-3
CDR3nt: TGTGCCAGTAGTAGACAGGGCGCTAACTATGGCTACACCTTC; CDR3aa: CASSRQGANYGYTF; j_gene: TRBJ1-2; abundance: -; d_gene: TRBD1; v_gene: TRBV19